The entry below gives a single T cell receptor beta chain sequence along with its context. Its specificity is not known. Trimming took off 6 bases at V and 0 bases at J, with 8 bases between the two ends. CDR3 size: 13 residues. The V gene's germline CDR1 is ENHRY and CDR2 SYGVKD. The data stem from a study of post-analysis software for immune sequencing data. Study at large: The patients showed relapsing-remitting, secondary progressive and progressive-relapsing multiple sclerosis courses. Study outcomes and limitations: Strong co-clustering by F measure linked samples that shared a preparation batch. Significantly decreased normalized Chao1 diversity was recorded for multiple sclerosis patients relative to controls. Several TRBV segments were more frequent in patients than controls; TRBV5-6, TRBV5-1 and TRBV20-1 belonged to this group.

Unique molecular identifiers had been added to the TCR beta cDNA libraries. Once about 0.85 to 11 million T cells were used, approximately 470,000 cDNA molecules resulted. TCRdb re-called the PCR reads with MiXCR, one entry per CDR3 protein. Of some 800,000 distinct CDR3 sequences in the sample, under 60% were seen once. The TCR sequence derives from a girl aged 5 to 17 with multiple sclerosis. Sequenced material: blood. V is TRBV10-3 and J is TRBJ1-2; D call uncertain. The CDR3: CAIRGESNYGYTF. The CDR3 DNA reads TGTGCCATCAGGGGAGAATCTAACTATGGCTACACCTTC.